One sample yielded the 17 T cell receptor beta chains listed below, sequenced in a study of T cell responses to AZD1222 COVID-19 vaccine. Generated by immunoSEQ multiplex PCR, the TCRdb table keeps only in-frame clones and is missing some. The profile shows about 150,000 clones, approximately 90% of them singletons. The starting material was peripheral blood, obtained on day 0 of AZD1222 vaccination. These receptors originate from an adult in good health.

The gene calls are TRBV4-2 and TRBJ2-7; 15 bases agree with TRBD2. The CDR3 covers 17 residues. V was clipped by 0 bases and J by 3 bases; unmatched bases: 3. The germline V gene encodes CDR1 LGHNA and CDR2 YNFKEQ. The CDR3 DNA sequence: TGTGCCAGCAGCCAAGACGGGACTAGCGGGGGGATCTACGAGCAGTACTTC. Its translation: CASSQDGTSGGIYEQYF.

CDR3 nucleotide sequence: TGTGCCAGCAATCCGACAGGGGGGAATGAAAAACTGTTTTTT. The encoded protein is CASNPTGGNEKLFF. The rearrangement links TRBV28 to TRBJ1-4, with TRBD1 matching 9 bases. Germline CDR1 MDHEN, CDR2 SYDVKM. V shed 7 bases and J 5 bases; nucleotides not matched to a gene: 5. The length of the CDR3 is 14 residues.

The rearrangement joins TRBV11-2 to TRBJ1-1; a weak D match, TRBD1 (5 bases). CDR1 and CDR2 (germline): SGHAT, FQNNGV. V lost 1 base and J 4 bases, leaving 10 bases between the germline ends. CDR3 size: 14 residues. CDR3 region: CASSLVGAGTEAFF. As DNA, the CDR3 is TGTGCCAGCAGCTTAGTAGGGGCGGGCACTGAAGCTTTCTTT.

The CDR3 DNA is TGTGCCAGCAGTTACCTTCGGGACAGCCCTAGCACAGATACGCAGTATTTT. Encoded protein: CASSYLRDSPSTDTQYF. This chain uses TRBV6-2 or TRBV6-3 with TRBJ2-3; 7 bases fit TRBD1. Germline CDR1 MNHEY, CDR2 SVGEGT. The CDR3 length is 17 residues. V trimming: 2 bases; J trimming: 0 bases; junction bases outside the gene matches: 8.

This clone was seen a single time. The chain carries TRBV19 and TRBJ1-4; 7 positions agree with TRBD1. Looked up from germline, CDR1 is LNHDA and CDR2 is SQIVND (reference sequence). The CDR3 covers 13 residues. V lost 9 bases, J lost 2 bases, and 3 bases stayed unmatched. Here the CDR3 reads CASSRGTNEKLFF. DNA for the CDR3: TGTGCCAGCAGCAGGGGGACTAATGAAAAACTGTTTTTT.

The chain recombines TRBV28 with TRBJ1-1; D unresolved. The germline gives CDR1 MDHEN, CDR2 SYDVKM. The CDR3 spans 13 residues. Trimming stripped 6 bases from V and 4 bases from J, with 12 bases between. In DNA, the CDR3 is TGTGCCAGCAGCCTTGACGGGGTCACTGAAGCTTTCTTT. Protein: CASSLDGVTEAFF. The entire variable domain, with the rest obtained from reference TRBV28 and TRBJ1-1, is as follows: DVKVTQSSRYLVKRTGEKVFLECVQDMDHENMFWYRQDPGLGLRLIYFSYDVKMKEKGDIPEGYSVSREKKERFSLILESASTNQTSMYLCASSLDGVTEAFFGQGTRLTVV.

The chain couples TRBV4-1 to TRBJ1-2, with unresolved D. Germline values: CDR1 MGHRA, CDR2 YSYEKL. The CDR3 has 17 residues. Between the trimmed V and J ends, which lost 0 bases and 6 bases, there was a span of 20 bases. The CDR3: CASSQEASEGNIHGYTF. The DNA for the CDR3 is TGCGCCAGCAGCCAAGAAGCGTCGGAGGGCAATATCCATGGCTACACCTTC.

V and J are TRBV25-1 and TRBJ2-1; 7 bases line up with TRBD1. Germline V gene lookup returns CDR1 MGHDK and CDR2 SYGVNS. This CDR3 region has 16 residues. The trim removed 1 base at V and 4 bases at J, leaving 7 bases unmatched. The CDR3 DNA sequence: TGTGCCAGCAGTGAATTCTACGGGGACAGATACAATGAGCAGTTCTTC. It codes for CASSEFYGDRYNEQFF.

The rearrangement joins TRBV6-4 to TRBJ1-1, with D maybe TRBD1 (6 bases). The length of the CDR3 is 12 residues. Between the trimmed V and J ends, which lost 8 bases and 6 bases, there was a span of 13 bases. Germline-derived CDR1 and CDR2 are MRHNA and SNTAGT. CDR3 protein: CASWGPKPEAFF. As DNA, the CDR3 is TGTGCCAGCTGGGGGCCAAAACCTGAAGCTTTCTTT.

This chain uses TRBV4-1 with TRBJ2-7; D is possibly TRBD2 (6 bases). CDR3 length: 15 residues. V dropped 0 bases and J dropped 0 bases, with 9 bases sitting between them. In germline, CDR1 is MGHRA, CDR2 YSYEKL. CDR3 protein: CASSQDRGSSYEQYF. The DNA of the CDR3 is TGCGCCAGCAGCCAAGATCGGGGGAGCTCCTACGAGCAGTACTTC.

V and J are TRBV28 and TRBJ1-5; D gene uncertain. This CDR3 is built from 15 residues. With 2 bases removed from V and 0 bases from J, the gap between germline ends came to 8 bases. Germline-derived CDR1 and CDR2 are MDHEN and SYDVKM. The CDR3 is CASSLNSYSNQPQHF. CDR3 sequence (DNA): TGTGCCAGCAGTTTAAACAGTTATAGCAATCAGCCCCAGCATTTT.

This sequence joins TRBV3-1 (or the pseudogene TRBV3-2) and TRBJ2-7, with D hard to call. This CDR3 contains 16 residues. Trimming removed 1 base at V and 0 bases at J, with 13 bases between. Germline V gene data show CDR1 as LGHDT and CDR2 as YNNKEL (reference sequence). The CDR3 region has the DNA TGTGCCAGCAGCCAAGGCCTTAGGTTTAGCTCCTACGAGCAGTACTTC. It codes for CASSQGLRFSSYEQYF.

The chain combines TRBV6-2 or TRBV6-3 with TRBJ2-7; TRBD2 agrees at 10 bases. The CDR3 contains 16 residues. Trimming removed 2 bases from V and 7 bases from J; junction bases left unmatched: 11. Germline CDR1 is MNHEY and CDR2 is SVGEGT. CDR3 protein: CASSYPTSGLPREQYF. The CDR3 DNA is TGTGCCAGCAGTTACCCGACTAGCGGGCTCCCTCGAGAGCAGTACTTC.

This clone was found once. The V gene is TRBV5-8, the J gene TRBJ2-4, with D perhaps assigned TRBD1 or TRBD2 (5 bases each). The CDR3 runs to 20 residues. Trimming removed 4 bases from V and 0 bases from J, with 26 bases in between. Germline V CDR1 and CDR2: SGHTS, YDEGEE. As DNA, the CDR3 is TGTGCCAGCAGCCCGGATTCAGGGACCACGAACATATTAGCCAAAAACATTCAGTACTTC. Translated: CASSPDSGTTNILAKNIQYF.

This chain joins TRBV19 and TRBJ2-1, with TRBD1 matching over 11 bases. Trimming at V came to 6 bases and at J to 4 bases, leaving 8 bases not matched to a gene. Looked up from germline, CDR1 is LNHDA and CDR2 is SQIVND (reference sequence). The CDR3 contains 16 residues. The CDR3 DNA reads TGTGCCAGTAGCGAATGGACAGGGGGCGTTTACAATGAGCAGTTCTTC. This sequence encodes CASSEWTGGVYNEQFF.

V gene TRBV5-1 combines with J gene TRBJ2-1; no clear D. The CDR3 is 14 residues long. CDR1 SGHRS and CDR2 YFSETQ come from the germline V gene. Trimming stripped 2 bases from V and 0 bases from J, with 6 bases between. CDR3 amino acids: CASSLESSYNEQFF. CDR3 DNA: TGCGCCAGCAGCTTAGAGAGCTCCTACAATGAGCAGTTCTTC.

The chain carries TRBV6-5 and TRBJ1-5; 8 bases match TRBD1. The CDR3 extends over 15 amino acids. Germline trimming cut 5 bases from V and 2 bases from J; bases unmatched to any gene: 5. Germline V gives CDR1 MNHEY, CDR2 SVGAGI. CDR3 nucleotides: TGTGCCAGCAGTCAGCAGGGGGCAGGCAATCAGCCCCAGCATTTT. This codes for CASSQQGAGNQPQHF.